This T cell receptor beta chain originates from a study of T-cell memory formation after mild COVID-19. Background on the study: TCR clusters showed largely donor specificity.

Libraries for TCRalpha and TCRbeta carried sample barcodes and unique molecular identifiers via 5'RACE. Using its own MiXCR run on the 5' RACE reads, TCRdb lists one record per CDR3 protein. The sample lists about 560,000 distinct CDR3 sequences; about a sixth were seen once. Study-level findings and limits: Contracting CD4+ clones were located mainly in CM and EM, and CD8+ clones in EMRA.

The V end was cut by 3 bases, the J end by 4 bases, with 9 bases between. The CDR3 extends over 13 amino acids. The germline V gene encodes CDR1 SGHDN and CDR2 FVKESK. Details on this clonotype: The antigen is unknown.

The sequenced material came from PBMCs or a T cell subset sorted from them (not recorded which). The genes are TRBV14 and TRBJ1-2; no clear D gene. The clonotype comes from an adult woman who had mild COVID-19 (a few samples of this study predate the infection). Cell type and time point are not known. The CDR3 DNA is TGTGCCAGCAGCCAGGCCCCAGGCTATGGCTACACCTTC. This translates into CASSQAPGYGYTF.